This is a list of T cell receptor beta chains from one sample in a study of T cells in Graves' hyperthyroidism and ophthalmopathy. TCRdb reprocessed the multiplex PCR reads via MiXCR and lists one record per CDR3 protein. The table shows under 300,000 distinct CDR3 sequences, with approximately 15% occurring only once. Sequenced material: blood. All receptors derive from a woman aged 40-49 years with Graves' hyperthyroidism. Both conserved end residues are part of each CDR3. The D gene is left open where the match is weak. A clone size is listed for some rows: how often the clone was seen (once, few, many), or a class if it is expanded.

CDR3: CASSAQGASYEQYF; DNA: TGTGCCAGCAGTGCTCAGGGGGCCTCCTACGAGCAGTACTTC; length: 14; V: TRBV2; size: NA; D: TRBD1; J: TRBJ2-7
CDR3: CASSPPRLANTGELFF; DNA: TGTGCCAGCTCACCACCGAGACTAGCGAACACCGGGGAGCTGTTTTTT; length: 16; V: TRBV18; size: NA; D: NA; J: TRBJ2-2
CDR3: CAISESRDTGSQYF; DNA: TGTGCCATCAGTGAGTCCCGGGACACGGGGTCCCAGTACTTC; length: 14; V: TRBV10-3; size: many; D: NA; J: TRBJ2-5
CDR3: CAGATSEKINEQFF; DNA: TGTGCCGGAGCGACTAGCGAGAAAATAAATGAGCAGTTCTTC; length: 14; V: TRBV10-3; size: NA; D: TRBD2; J: TRBJ2-1
CDR3: CAWSPAGVKNIQYF; DNA: TGTGCCTGGAGCCCAGCGGGAGTCAAAAACATTCAGTACTTC; length: 14; V: TRBV30; size: many; D: TRBD2; J: TRBJ2-4
CDR3: CSAPRASGTQETQYF; DNA: TGCAGTGCCCCAAGGGCTAGCGGGACCCAAGAGACCCAGTACTTC; length: 15; V: TRBV20-1; size: many; D: TRBD2; J: TRBJ2-5
CDR3: CASSFLREDTYEQYF; DNA: TGTGCCAGCAGTTTTTTACGGGAGGATACCTACGAGCAGTACTTC; length: 15; V: TRBV28; size: many; D: TRBD2; J: TRBJ2-7
CDR3: CASKVLASTTDTQYF; DNA: TGTGCCAGCAAAGTACTAGCGTCAACCACAGATACGCAGTATTTT; length: 15; V: TRBV7-2; size: many; D: TRBD2; J: TRBJ2-3
CDR3: CASSQYTRDRVDYGYTF; DNA: TGTGCCAGCAGCCAATATACTCGGGACAGGGTCGACTATGGCTACACCTTC; length: 17; V: TRBV3-1; size: many; D: TRBD1; J: TRBJ1-2
CDR3: CAIASTALNPDTQYF; DNA: TGTGCCATCGCATCGACGGCCCTGAATCCAGATACGCAGTATTTT; length: 15; V: TRBV10-3; size: few; D: NA; J: TRBJ2-3
CDR3: CASRRDQTYEQYF; DNA: TGTGCCAGCAGACGGGACCAGACCTACGAGCAGTACTTC; length: 13; V: TRBV6-2/TRBV6-3; size: many; D: NA; J: TRBJ2-7
CDR3: CASSYSRGGHHEQFF; DNA: TGTGCCAGCAGTTACTCGAGAGGGGGCCACCATGAGCAGTTCTTC; length: 15; V: TRBV6-5; size: few; D: TRBD1; J: TRBJ2-1
CDR3: CASSLNRRGGYTEAFF; DNA: TGTGCCAGCAGCTTAAATCGTAGGGGGGGGTACACTGAAGCTTTCTTT; length: 16; V: TRBV11-2; size: NA; D: NA; J: TRBJ1-1
CDR3: CASSLVRDRGSYEQYF; DNA: TGCGCCAGCAGCTTGGTACGCGACAGGGGATCCTACGAGCAGTACTTC; length: 16; V: TRBV5-1; size: NA; D: TRBD1; J: TRBJ2-7
CDR3: CASSRGQTNQPQHF; DNA: TGTGCCAGCAGTCGAGGGCAGACAAATCAGCCCCAGCATTTT; length: 14; V: TRBV27; size: many; D: NA; J: TRBJ1-5
CDR3: CASSLAAPTGGYEQYF; DNA: TGTGCCAGCAGCTTAGCGGCGCCGACAGGGGGCTACGAGCAGTACTTC; length: 16; V: TRBV11-2; size: many; D: TRBD1; J: TRBJ2-7
CDR3: CASSTRTSANYEQYF; DNA: TGTGCCAGCAGCACCCGGACTAGCGCAAACTACGAGCAGTACTTC; length: 15; V: TRBV11-3; size: many; D: TRBD2; J: TRBJ2-7
CDR3: CASSDDRAGGETQYF; DNA: TGTGCCAGCAGTGATGACAGGGCGGGGGGGGAGACCCAGTACTTC; length: 15; V: TRBV25-1; size: many; D: TRBD2; J: TRBJ2-5
CDR3: CASSEAGGVQETQYF; DNA: TGTGCCAGCAGTGAAGCGGGAGGAGTACAAGAGACCCAGTACTTC; length: 15; V: TRBV6-1; size: many; D: NA; J: TRBJ2-5
CDR3: CASSWTLRTYKTEAFF; DNA: TGTGCCAGCAGCTGGACGCTCCGGACTTACAAGACTGAAGCTTTCTTT; length: 16; V: TRBV11-3; size: NA; D: NA; J: TRBJ1-1
CDR3: CASSELTSVDTNEQFF; DNA: TGTGCCAGCAGTGAGCTAACTAGCGTAGATACAAATGAGCAGTTCTTC; length: 16; V: TRBV6-1; size: many; D: TRBD2; J: TRBJ2-1
CDR3: CASSQEESIEAFF; DNA: TGCGCCAGCAGCCAAGAAGAGAGCATTGAAGCTTTCTTT; length: 13; V: TRBV4-1; size: few; D: NA; J: TRBJ1-1
CDR3: CASRPMKTGGSYNEQFF; DNA: TGTGCCAGCAGACCTATGAAGACAGGGGGCTCCTACAATGAGCAGTTCTTC; length: 17; V: TRBV28; size: NA; D: TRBD1; J: TRBJ2-1
CDR3: CASEGQGNEQYF; DNA: TGTGCCAGCGAGGGCCAGGGGAACGAGCAGTACTTC; length: 12; V: TRBV7-9; size: many; D: NA; J: TRBJ2-7